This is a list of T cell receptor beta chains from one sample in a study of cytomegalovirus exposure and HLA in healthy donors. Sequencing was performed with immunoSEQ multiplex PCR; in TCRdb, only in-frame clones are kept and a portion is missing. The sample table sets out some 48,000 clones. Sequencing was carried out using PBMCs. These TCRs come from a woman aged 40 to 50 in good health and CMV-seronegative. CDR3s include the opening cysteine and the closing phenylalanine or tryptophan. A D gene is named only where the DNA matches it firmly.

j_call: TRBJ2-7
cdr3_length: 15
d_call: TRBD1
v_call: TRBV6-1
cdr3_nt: TGTGCCAGCACCCCTGGGAAGGGGGCGGATTACGAGCAGTACTTC
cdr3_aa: CASTPGKGADYEQYF

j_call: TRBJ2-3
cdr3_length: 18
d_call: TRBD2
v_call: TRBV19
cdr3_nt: TGTGCCAGTAGTATAGTACCTCCCACAGCGGGGGGTAGAGATACGCAGTATTTT
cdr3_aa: CASSIVPPTAGGRDTQYF

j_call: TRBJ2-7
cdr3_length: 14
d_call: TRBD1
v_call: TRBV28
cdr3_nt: TGTGCCAGCAGTTCGGGACAGCTAGGACACGAGCAGTACTTC
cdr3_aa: CASSSGQLGHEQYF

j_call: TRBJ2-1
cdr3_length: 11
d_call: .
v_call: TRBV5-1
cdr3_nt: TGCGCCAGCAGCTTGACAGGTGAGCAGTTCTTC
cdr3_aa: CASSLTGEQFF

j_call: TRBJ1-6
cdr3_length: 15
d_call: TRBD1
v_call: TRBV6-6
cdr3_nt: TGTGCCAGCAGTTACAAGACAGGGGGCGATTCACCCCTCCACTTT
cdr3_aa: CASSYKTGGDSPLHF

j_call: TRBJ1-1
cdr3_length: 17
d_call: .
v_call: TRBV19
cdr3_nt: TGTGCCAGTAGTATAGTGCCCAGGCTGGGAGAGAACACTGAAGCTTTCTTT
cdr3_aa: CASSIVPRLGENTEAFF

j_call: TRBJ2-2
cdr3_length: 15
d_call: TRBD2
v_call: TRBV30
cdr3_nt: TGTGCCTGGAGTTTGGGGGGGTGGAACACCGGGGAGCTGTTTTTT
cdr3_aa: CAWSLGGWNTGELFF

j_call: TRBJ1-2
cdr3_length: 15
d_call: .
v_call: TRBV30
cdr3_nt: TGTGCCGGGAGTCCAATCGACAGCCTTAACTATGGCTACACCTTC
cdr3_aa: CAGSPIDSLNYGYTF

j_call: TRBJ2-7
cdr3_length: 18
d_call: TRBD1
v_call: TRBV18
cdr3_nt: TGTGCCAGCTCACGGGCCAAACAATGGGGAGACAGGGGGAGCGAGCAGTACTTC
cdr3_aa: CASSRAKQWGDRGSEQYF

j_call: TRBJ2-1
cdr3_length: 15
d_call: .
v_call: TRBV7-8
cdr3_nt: TGTGCCAGCAGCTTAGGGGGGCGCCCCTACAATGAGCAGTTCTTC
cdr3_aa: CASSLGGRPYNEQFF

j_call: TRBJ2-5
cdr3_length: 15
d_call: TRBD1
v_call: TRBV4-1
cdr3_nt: TGCGCCAGCAGCCAAGAGAGGGGGCAGGTCGGGACCCAGTACTTC
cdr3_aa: CASSQERGQVGTQYF

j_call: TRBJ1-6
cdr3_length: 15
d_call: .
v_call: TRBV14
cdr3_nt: TGTGCCAGCAGCGGAGCCAGCTCCTATAATTCACCCCTCCACTTT
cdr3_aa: CASSGASSYNSPLHF

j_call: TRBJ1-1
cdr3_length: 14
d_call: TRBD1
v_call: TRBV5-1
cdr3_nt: TGCGCCAGCAGCTGGGGACAGATTCACACTGAAGCTTTCTTT
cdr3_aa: CASSWGQIHTEAFF

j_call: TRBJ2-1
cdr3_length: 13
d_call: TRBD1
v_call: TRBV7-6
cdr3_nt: TGTGCCAGCATACAGGGGGCAGGGAATGAGCAGTTCTTC
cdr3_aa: CASIQGAGNEQFF

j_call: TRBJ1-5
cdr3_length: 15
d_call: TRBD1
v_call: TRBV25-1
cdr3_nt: TGTGCCAGCAGTGTGACAGGGGAGGGCAATCAGCCCCAGCATTTT
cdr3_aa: CASSVTGEGNQPQHF

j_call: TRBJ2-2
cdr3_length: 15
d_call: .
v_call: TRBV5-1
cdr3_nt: TGCGCCAGCAGCCGGACTTTAGAGAACACCGGGGAGCTGTTTTTT
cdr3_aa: CASSRTLENTGELFF

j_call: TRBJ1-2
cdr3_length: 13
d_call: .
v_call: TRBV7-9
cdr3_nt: TGTGCCAGCAGCTTGTCTTCTACGGGGGGCTACACCTTC
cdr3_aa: CASSLSSTGGYTF

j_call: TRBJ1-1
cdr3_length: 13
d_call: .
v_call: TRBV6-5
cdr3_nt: TGTGCCAGCAGTGCCCAGGAGAACACTGAAGCTTTCTTT
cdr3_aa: CASSAQENTEAFF

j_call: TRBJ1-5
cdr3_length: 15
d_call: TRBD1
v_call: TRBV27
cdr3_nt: TGTGCCAGCAGCCGACAGGGGGCTGGGGATCAGCCCCAGCATTTT
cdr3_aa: CASSRQGAGDQPQHF

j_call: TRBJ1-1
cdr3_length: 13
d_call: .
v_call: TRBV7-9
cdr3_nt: TGTGCCAGCAGCTCGCGACAGAACACTGAAGCTTTCTTT
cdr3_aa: CASSSRQNTEAFF

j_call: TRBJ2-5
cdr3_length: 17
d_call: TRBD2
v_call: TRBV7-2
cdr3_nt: TGTGCCAGCAGCTCCGGGACTAGCGGGGGGGCGGGTGAGACCCAGTACTTC
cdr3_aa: CASSSGTSGGAGETQYF

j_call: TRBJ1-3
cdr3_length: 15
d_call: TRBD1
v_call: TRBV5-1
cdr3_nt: TGCGCCAGCAGCCCCCAGGGGGAGTCTGGAAACACCATATATTTT
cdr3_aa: CASSPQGESGNTIYF

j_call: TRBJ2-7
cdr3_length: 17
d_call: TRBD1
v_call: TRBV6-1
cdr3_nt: TGTGCCAGCAGTGAGAGACCGCTGGACAGGGGGCCCTACGAGCAGTACTTC
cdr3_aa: CASSERPLDRGPYEQYF

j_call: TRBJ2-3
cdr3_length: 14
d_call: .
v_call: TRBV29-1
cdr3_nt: TGCAGCGGCGGGTCCGGGGGAGGTACAGATACGCAGTATTTT
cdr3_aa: CSGGSGGGTDTQYF

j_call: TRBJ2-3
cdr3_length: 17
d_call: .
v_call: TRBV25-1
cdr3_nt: TGTGCCAGCAGTGAATCCCCGACAGCATCTAGCACAGATACGCAGTATTTT
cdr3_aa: CASSESPTASSTDTQYF

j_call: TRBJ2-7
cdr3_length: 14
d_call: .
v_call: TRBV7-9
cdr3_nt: TGTGCCAGCAGCCCCGGACTCCTCATCTACGAGCAGTACTTC
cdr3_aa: CASSPGLLIYEQYF

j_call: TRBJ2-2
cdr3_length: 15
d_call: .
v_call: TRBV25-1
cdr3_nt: TGTGCCAGCAGTGACCTGAGTTCCCCCACCGGGGAGCTGTTTTTT
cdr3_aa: CASSDLSSPTGELFF

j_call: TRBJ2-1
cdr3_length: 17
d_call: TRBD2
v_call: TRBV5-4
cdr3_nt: TGTGCCAGCAGCTCCGGGACTAGCGGGGGGGCCTACAATGAGCAGTTCTTC
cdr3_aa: CASSSGTSGGAYNEQFF

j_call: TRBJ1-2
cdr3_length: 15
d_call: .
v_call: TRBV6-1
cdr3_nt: TGTGCCAGCAGTGAAGCCGGGGAACCAATCTATGGCTACACCTTC
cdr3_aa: CASSEAGEPIYGYTF